The source of this T cell receptor beta chain is a study of CD8+CD57+ T cells in acquired aplastic anemia. As for the study in general: Across the sorted CD4+ and CD8+ cells, DNA amounts averaged about 3.1 ug. Healthy donors had, on average, roughly 10 million reads for their CD4+ cells.

Findings and limits, study-wide: Patients and healthy controls showed no significant CD8+ Simpson's diversity difference.

Notes on this clonotype: Its matching antigen is unknown.

CDR3 and TCR beta VDJ profiling relied on a genomic DNA template. In TCRdb, the reads were re-called with MiXCR into one record per CDR3 protein. Seen here are 150,000 to 200,000 distinct CDR3 sequences, around 40% observed once, and the top ten hold 0.9% to 1.2%. Sequenced input: sorted CD4+, CD8+, or CD8+CD57+ T cells (not recorded which) from PBMCs. This TCR was recovered from a human donor in good health.

CDR3 region: CASSTRGTYEQYF. The CDR3 nucleotides read TGTGCCAGTAGTACCCGGGGGACCTACGAGCAGTACTTC. This chain connects TRBV19 to TRBJ2-7; tentative D call: TRBD2 (6 bases). Germline loops: CDR1 LNHDA, CDR2 SQIVND (reference sequence). This CDR3 comprises 13 residues. V lost 4 bases and J lost 2, with 9 bases in between.